A selection of T cell receptor beta chains follows, all from one sample in a study of blood T cell repertoires in COVID-19. Sequenced by immunoSEQ multiplex PCR; TCRdb stores in-frame clones only, minus some. The data contain 78,000 or so clones, about nine tenths of them singletons. Sequenced: peripheral blood. These receptors came from a man between 50 and 59 years old with active or convalescent COVID-19. Each CDR3 is given with its conserved first and last residue. The order of the fields is V gene, clone size, J gene, D gene, CDR3 protein, CDR3 DNA. D genes are given only for firm matches. Size values are once, few and many counts, or a class for expanded clones, and some rows have none.

>TRBV18|.|TRBJ2-5|TRBD1
CASSSLTGGGETQYF
TGTGCCAGCTCATCGTTGACAGGGGGCGGGGAGACCCAGTACTTC
>TRBV2|.|TRBJ1-5|.
CASSEARTGGNQPQHF
TGTGCCAGCAGTGAAGCGAGAACAGGCGGAAATCAGCCCCAGCATTTT
>TRBV6-5|.|TRBJ1-6|.
CASSYSEDGDSPLHF
TGTGCCAGCAGTTACTCAGAGGACGGGGATTCACCCCTCCACTTT
>TRBV6-6|.|TRBJ1-2|.
CASTFGESPDYGYTF
TGTGCCAGCACGTTTGGAGAGTCCCCAGACTATGGCTACACCTTC
>TRBV4-3|.|TRBJ2-7|.
CASSQEKGAGAVHEQYF
TGCGCCAGCAGCCAAGAAAAAGGGGCAGGGGCGGTACACGAGCAGTACTTC
>TRBV12-5|.|TRBJ2-7|TRBD1
CASGLNHGTGDYSSYEQYF
TGTGCTAGTGGTTTGAACCACGGGACAGGCGATTATAGCTCCTACGAGCAGTACTTC
>TRBV30|.|TRBJ1-6|.
CAWSTAGASNSPLHF
TGTGCCTGGAGTACAGCAGGGGCGAGTAATTCACCCCTCCACTTT
>TRBV6-4|.|TRBJ2-3|.
CASSDSRESGAQYF
TGTGCCAGCAGTGACTCGAGGGAGTCGGGGGCGCAGTATTTT
>TRBV18|few|TRBJ2-2|.
CASSPNRANTGELFF
TGTGCCAGCTCTCCTAACAGAGCGAACACCGGGGAGCTGTTTTTT
>TRBV19|.|TRBJ2-6|TRBD2
CASSILLAGVGANVLTF
TGTGCCAGTAGTATCTTGCTAGCGGGGGTTGGGGCCAACGTCCTGACTTTC
>TRBV19|.|TRBJ1-4|TRBD1
CASSNGQGTGEKLFF
TGTGCCAGTAGTAATGGACAGGGGACAGGAGAAAAACTGTTTTTT
>TRBV5-1|.|TRBJ2-2|.
CASSLADSSNIPGELFF
TGCGCCAGCAGCTTGGCCGATTCGAGTAATATACCCGGGGAGCTGTTTTTT
>TRBV23-1|.|TRBJ2-3|.
CASSLARASTDTQYF
TGCGCCAGCAGTCTCGCCAGGGCTAGCACAGATACGCAGTATTTT
>TRBV18|few|TRBJ2-5|TRBD1
CASSQRQGSQETQYF
TGTGCCAGCTCTCAACGACAGGGATCTCAAGAGACCCAGTACTTC
>TRBV9|.|TRBJ2-3|TRBD2
CASSGGGAVVTDTQYF
TGTGCCAGCAGCGGCGGGGGGGCCGTGGTCACAGATACGCAGTATTTT
>TRBV2|once|TRBJ1-3|.
CASKPSRLSSGNTIYF
TGTGCCAGCAAACCTTCCAGGTTGTCCTCTGGAAACACCATATATTTT
>TRBV6-1|few|TRBJ1-5|TRBD1
CASSELGRQGSNQPQHF
TGTGCCAGCAGTGAATTGGGGCGACAGGGTAGCAATCAGCCCCAGCATTTT
>TRBV11-2|.|TRBJ2-3|TRBD1
CASSSQGVDTQYF
TGTGCCAGCAGCTCGCAGGGGGTTGATACGCAGTATTTT
>TRBV7-8|.|TRBJ1-2|.
CASSLRDIYYGYTF
TGTGCCAGCAGCTTGAGGGACATATACTATGGCTACACCTTC
>TRBV28|.|TRBJ1-4|TRBD1
CASSSNPGQVEKLFF
TGTGCCAGCAGTTCAAATCCGGGACAGGTTGAAAAACTGTTTTTT
>TRBV4-3|once|TRBJ2-2|.
CASSQGFSVTGELFF
TGCGCCAGCAGCCAAGGGTTTTCAGTCACCGGGGAGCTGTTTTTT
>TRBV18|.|TRBJ1-1|TRBD1
CASSAGQGDTEAFF
TGTGCCAGCTCGGCCGGACAGGGGGACACTGAAGCTTTCTTT
>TRBV5-1|.|TRBJ1-2|TRBD1
CASSLDAGTVNYGYTF
TGCGCCAGCAGCTTGGACGCCGGGACAGTCAACTATGGCTACACCTTC
>TRBV4-2|few|TRBJ1-6|TRBD1
CASSQEKGQGYSPLHF
TGTGCCAGCAGCCAAGAGAAGGGACAGGGTTATTCACCCCTCCACTTT
>TRBV7-2|few|TRBJ2-5|.
CASSYIDRVKGETQYF
TGTGCCAGCAGCTACATCGATAGGGTCAAGGGGGAGACCCAGTACTTC
>TRBV30|.|TRBJ2-5|TRBD2
CAWTPGTSLEETQYF
TGTGCCTGGACCCCCGGGACTAGCCTAGAAGAGACCCAGTACTTC
>TRBV7-6|.|TRBJ1-3|.
CASSTGSSGNTIYF
TGTGCCAGCAGTACAGGGAGCTCTGGAAACACCATATATTTT
>TRBV28|.|TRBJ1-3|.
CASSPNSNTIYF
TGTGCCAGCAGTCCCAACTCTAACACCATATATTTT
>TRBV5-1|once|TRBJ2-3|TRBD2
CASSGSGEVTDTQYF
TGCGCCAGCAGTGGTAGCGGGGAGGTCACAGATACGCAGTATTTT
>TRBV2|.|TRBJ1-2|.
CASRPSGEYGYTF
TGTGCCAGCAGGCCCTCAGGGGAATATGGCTACACCTTC
>TRBV12-3/TRBV12-4|.|TRBJ2-3|.
CASSLLRTDTQYF
TGTGCCAGCAGTTTATTGCGTACAGATACGCAGTATTTT
>TRBV5-1|once|TRBJ2-5|TRBD2
CASSLGTSGVQETQYF
TGCGCCAGCAGCTTGGGGACTAGCGGAGTCCAAGAGACCCAGTACTTC
>TRBV5-4|.|TRBJ2-1|.
CASSIQASIYNEQFF
TGTGCCAGCTCGATCCAAGCGTCAATCTACAATGAGCAGTTCTTC
>TRBV2|few|TRBJ2-1|TRBD2
CASTVAGLNEQFF
TGTGCCAGCACGGTAGCGGGGCTCAATGAGCAGTTCTTC
>TRBV6-5|.|TRBJ1-2|.
CASIRQATNYGYTF
TGTGCCAGCATCAGACAGGCTACTAACTATGGCTACACCTTC
>TRBV18|.|TRBJ1-3|.
CASSLQAPSAGNTIYF
TGTGCCAGCTCACTTCAGGCCCCTTCCGCTGGAAACACCATATATTTT
>TRBV7-2|few|TRBJ1-1|.
CASSLANRADTEAFF
TGTGCCAGCAGCTTAGCGAACCGAGCGGACACTGAAGCTTTCTTT
>TRBV28|.|TRBJ2-7|TRBD1
CASSSPLTGDYEQYF
TGTGCCAGCAGTTCACCATTGACAGGGGACTACGAGCAGTACTTC
>TRBV7-2|.|TRBJ2-1|TRBD1
CASSLGTGSSYNEQFF
TGTGCCAGCAGCTTAGGGACAGGGAGCTCCTACAATGAGCAGTTCTTC
>TRBV18|.|TRBJ2-3|TRBD1
CASSETGGLDTQYF
TGTGCCAGCTCAGAAACAGGGGGCCTAGATACGCAGTATTTT
>TRBV13|.|TRBJ1-3|.
CASSLRGNTIYF
TGTGCCAGCAGCTTACGGGGAAACACCATATATTTT
>TRBV14|.|TRBJ1-1|.
CASSHRTSMNTEAFF
TGTGCCAGCAGCCACCGAACGAGTATGAACACTGAAGCTTTCTTT
>TRBV3-1/TRBV3-2|.|TRBJ2-5|.
CASSQGASVRETQYF
TGTGCCAGCAGCCAAGGGGCTAGCGTTAGGGAGACCCAGTACTTC
>TRBV5-5|.|TRBJ2-3|.
CASSLRSMWGTDTQYF
TGTGCCAGCAGCTTGAGGAGCATGTGGGGCACAGATACGCAGTATTTT